This TCR beta chain was obtained from a study of T cells after yellow fever vaccination. One entry per CDR3 protein results from TCRdb running MiXCR on the 5' RACE reads. The sample carries 620,000 or so distinct CDR3 sequences, less than 20% recorded once. Worth noting for this clonotype: Its antigen is undetermined.

General observations from the study: Boosting was followed by the reappearance of most primary-vaccination clones (around 95% CD4, around 90% CD8). It was a small share of clonotypes that appeared in both CD4 and CD8 compartments.

The source was PBMCs, collected around 5 days after the first yellow fever vaccination. This TCR derives from a young man who received the YFV17D yellow fever vaccine.

The CDR3 DNA reads TGTGCCAGCAGTGTGGACTATTCCGATACGCAGTATTTT. Amino acids: CASSVDYSDTQYF. The chain has TRBV6-1 and TRBJ2-3, with a possible D match to TRBD2 (6 bases). The germline CDR1 and CDR2 sequences are MNHNS and SASEGT. The length of the CDR3 is 13 residues. Trimming stripped 4 bases from V and 6 bases from J, with 11 bases between.